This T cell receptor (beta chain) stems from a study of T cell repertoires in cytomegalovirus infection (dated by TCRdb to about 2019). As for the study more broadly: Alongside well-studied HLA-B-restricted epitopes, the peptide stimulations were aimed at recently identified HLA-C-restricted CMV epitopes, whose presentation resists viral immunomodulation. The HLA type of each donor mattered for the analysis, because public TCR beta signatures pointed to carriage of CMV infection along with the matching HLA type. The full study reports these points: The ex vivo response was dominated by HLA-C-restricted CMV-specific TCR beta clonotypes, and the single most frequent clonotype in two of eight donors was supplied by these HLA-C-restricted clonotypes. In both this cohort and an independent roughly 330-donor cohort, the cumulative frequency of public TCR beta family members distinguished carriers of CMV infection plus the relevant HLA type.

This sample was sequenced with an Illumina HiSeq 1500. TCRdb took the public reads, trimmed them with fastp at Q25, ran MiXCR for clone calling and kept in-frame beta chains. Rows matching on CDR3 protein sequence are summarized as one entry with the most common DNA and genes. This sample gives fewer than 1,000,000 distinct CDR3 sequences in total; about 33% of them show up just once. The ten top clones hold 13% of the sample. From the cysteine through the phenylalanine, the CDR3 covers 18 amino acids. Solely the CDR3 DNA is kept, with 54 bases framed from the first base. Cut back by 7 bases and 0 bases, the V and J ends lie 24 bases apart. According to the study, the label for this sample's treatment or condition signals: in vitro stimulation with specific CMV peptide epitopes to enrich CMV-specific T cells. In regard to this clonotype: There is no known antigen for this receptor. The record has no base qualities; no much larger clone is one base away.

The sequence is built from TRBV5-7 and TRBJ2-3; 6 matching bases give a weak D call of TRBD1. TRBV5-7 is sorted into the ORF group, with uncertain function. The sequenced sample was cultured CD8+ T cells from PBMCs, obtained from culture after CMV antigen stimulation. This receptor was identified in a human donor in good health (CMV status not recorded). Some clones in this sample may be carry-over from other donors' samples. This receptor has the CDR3 CASHEGQGKRKSTDTQYF. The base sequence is TGTGCCAGCCACGAAGGTCAGGGGAAAAGGAAAAGCACAGATACGCAGTATTTT.